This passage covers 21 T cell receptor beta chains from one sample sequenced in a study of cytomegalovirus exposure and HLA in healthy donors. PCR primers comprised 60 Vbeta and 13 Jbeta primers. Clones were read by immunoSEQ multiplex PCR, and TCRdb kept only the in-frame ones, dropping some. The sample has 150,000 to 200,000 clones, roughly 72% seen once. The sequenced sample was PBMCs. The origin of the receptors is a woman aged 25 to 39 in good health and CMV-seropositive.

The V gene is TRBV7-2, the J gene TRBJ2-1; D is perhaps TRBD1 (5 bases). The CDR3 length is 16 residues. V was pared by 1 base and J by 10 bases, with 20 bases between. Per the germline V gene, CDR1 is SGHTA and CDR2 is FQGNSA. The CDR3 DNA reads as TGTGCCAGCAGCTTAGAGATCTCTTGGACCGCAGGGGAGCAGTTCTTC. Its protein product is CASSLEISWTAGEQFF.

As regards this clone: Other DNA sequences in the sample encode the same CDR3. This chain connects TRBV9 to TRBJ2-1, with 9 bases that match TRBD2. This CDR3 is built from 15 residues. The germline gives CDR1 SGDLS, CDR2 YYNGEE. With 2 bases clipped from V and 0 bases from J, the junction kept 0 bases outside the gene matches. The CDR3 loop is CASSVSGSSYNEQFF. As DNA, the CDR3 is TGTGCCAGCAGCGTTAGCGGGAGCTCCTACAATGAGCAGTTCTTC.

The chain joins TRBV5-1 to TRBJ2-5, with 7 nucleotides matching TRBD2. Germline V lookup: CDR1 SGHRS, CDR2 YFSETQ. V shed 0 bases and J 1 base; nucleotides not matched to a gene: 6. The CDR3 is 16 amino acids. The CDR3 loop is CASSLEAGTTQETQYF. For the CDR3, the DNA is TGCGCCAGCAGCTTGGAGGCAGGGACTACCCAAGAGACCCAGTACTTC.

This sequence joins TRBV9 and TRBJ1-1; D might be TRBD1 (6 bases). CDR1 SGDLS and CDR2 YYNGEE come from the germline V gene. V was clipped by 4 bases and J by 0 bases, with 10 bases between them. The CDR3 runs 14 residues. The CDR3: CASSRDRMNTEAFF. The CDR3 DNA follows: TGTGCCAGCAGCCGAGACAGGATGAACACTGAAGCTTTCTTT.

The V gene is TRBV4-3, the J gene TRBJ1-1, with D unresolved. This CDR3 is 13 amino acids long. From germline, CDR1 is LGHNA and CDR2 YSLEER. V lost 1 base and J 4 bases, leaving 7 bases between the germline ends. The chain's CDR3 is CASSQVEGTEAFF. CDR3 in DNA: TGCGCCAGCAGCCAAGTCGAGGGCACTGAAGCTTTCTTT.

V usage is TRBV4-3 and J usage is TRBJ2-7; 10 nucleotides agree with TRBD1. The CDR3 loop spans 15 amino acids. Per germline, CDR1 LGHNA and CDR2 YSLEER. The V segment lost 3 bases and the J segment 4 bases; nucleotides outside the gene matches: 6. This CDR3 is CASSHPGQGKYEQYF. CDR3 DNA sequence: TGCGCCAGCAGCCACCCGGGACAGGGGAAATACGAGCAGTACTTC.

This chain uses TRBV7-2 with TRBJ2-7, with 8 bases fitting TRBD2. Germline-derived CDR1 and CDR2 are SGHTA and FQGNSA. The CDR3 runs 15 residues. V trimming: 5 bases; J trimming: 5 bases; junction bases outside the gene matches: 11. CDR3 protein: CASSVDPSGWDEQYF. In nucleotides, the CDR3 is TGTGCCAGCAGCGTAGACCCTAGCGGGTGGGACGAGCAGTACTTC.

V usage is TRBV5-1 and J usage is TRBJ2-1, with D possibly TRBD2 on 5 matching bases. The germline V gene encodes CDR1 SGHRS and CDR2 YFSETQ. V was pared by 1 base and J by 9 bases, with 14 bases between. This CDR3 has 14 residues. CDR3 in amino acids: CASSLNAGVGEQFF. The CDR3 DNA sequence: TGCGCCAGCAGCTTGAATGCCGGGGTCGGTGAGCAGTTCTTC.

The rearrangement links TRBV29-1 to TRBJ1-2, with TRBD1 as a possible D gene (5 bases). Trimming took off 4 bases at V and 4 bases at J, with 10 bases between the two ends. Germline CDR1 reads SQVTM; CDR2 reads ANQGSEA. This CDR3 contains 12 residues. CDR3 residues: CSVVAGLYGYTF. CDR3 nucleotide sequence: TGCAGCGTTGTAGCGGGACTCTATGGCTACACCTTC.

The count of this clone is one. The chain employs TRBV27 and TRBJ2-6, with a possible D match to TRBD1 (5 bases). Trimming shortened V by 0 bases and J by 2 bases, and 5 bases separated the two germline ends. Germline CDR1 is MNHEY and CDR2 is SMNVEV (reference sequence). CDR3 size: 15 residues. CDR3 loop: CASSLSGAGANVLTF. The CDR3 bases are TGTGCCAGCAGTTTATCAGGGGCTGGGGCCAACGTCCTGACTTTC.

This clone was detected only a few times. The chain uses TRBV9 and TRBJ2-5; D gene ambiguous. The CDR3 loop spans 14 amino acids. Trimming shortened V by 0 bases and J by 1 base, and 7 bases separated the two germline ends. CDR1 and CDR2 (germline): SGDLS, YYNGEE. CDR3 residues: CASSVGTSQETQYF. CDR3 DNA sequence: TGTGCCAGCAGCGTAGGAACAAGCCAAGAGACCCAGTACTTC.

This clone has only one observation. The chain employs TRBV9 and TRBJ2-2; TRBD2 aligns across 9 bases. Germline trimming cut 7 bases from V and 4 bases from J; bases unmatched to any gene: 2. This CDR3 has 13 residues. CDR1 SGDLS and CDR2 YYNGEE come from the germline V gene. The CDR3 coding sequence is TGTGCCAGCGGAGCGGGAGGCACCGGGGAGCTGTTTTTT. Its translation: CASGAGGTGELFF. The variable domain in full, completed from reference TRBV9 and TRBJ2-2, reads DSGVTQTPKHLITATGQRVTLRCSPRSGDLSVYWYQQSLDQGLQFLIQYYNGEERAKGNILERFSAQQFPDLHSELNLSSLELGDSALYFCASGAGGTGELFFGEGSRLTVL.

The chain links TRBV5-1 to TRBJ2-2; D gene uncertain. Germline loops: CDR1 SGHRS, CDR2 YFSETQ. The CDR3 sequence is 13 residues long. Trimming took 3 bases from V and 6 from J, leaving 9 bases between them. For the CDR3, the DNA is TGCGCCAGCAGCTCTTACCCGGCCGGGGAGCTGTTTTTT. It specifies CASSSYPAGELFF.

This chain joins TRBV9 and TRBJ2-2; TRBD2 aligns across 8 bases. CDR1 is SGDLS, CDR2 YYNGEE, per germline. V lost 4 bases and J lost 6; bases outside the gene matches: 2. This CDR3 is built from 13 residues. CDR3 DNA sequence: TGTGCCAGCAGCCCACTAGCGGCCGGGGAGCTGTTTTTT. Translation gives CASSPLAAGELFF. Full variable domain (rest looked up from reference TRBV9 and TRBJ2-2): DSGVTQTPKHLITATGQRVTLRCSPRSGDLSVYWYQQSLDQGLQFLIQYYNGEERAKGNILERFSAQQFPDLHSELNLSSLELGDSALYFCASSPLAAGELFFGEGSRLTVL.

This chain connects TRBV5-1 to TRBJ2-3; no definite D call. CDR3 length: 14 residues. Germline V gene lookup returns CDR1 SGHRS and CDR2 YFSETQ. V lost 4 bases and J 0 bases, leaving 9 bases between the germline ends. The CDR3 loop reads CASSLFSSTDTQYF. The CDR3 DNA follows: TGCGCCAGCAGCCTTTTTTCTAGCACAGATACGCAGTATTTT.

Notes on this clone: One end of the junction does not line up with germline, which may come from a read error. The CDR3 coding sequence is TGTGTCAGCAGTCTAGACTATGGCTACACCTTC. Its translation: CVSSLDYGYTF. The chain uses TRBV6-6 and TRBJ1-2; no firm D call. Germline V gene data show CDR1 as MNHNY and CDR2 as SVGAGI (reference sequence). The CDR3 spans 11 residues.

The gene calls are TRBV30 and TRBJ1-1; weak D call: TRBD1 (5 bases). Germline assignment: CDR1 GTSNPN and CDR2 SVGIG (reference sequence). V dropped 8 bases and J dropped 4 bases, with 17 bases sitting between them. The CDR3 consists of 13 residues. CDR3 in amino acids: CAHSTAWGTEAFF. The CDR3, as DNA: TGTGCCCACTCGACAGCCTGGGGCACTGAAGCTTTCTTT.

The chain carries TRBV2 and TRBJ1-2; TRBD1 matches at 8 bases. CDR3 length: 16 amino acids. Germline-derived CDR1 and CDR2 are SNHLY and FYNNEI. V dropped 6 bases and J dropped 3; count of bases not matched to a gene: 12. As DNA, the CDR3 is TGTGCCAGCAGGGATAGACAGGGGTATGATGACTATGGCTACACCTTC. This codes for CASRDRQGYDDYGYTF.

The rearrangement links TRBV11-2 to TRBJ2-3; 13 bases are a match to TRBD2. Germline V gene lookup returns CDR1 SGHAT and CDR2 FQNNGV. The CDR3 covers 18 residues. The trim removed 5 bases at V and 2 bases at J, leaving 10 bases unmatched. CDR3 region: CASSQASTSGRSTDTQYF. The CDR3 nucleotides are TGTGCCAGCAGCCAAGCATCGACTAGCGGGAGGTCCACAGATACGCAGTATTTT.

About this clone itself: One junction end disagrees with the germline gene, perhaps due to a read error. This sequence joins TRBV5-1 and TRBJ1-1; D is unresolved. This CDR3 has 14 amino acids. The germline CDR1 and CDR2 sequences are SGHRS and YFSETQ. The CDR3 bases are TGCGCCAGCAGTTTGGAGAGTTCTAACACTGAAGCTTTCTTT. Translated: CASSLESSNTEAFF.

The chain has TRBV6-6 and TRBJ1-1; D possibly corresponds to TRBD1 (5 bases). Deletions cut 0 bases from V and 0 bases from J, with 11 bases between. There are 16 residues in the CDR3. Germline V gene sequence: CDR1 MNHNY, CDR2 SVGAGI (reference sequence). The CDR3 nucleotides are TGTGCCAGCAGTTACTCGACGGGGGGTGTGAACACTGAAGCTTTCTTT. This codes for CASSYSTGGVNTEAFF.